This T cell receptor (gamma chain) was profiled in a study of γδ T cells in repeated Plasmodium falciparum infection. Overall study: The natural-infection arm compared Malian children under seasonal malaria with matched Australian children.

Germline loops: CDR1 GITISATS, CDR2 ISYDGTV (reference sequence). V lost 2 bases and J lost 6; bases outside the gene matches: 4. The CDR3 is made up of 16 amino acids. By sample share, this clone is large (0.1 to 1%). Within the sample, other DNA sequences also encode this same CDR3. TCRdb ran CATT on the multiplex PCR reads. The sample lists more than 4,000 gamma-chain clones; roughly 3.5% were seen once. Vgamma9/Vdelta2+ and Vdelta2-negative gammadelta T cells were flow-sorted from PBMC for bulk sequencing. The sequenced sample consisted of gamma-delta T cells from blood. This chain connects TRGV9 to TRGJP. This TCR came from a pool of human donors (malaria-infected and uninfected, not separated). In nucleotides, the CDR3 is TGTGCCTTGTGGGAGGCGATAGAGTTGGGCAAAAAAATCAAGGTATTT. Its translation: CALWEAIELGKKIKVF.